This TCR beta chain was identified during a study of blood T cells in healthy people across ages. Study results and caveats: Naive T cell percentage and TCR beta diversity correlated strongly. While age rose, TCR beta diversity per million T cells dropped in a roughly linear way. The unsorted PBMCs prevented any conclusive comparison of naive versus antigen-experienced cells.

V lost 3 bases and J 1 base, leaving 12 bases between the germline ends. This CDR3 has 15 residues. The germline CDR1 and CDR2 sequences are SGHRS and YFSETQ. Points on this clonotype: Its cognate antigen is unknown.

Through a sample-barcoded 5' primer and a J-beta primer mix, a second PCR was run for roughly 7 to 11 cycles. TCRdb processed the 5' RACE reads anew with MiXCR; each CDR3 protein has one entry. The table has some 800,000 distinct CDR3 sequences, around 45% seen once. The receptor was derived from a man aged 60-69 years in good health. Sequenced material: blood. The V gene is TRBV5-1, the J gene TRBJ2-3; D is possibly TRBD2 (6 bases). As DNA, the CDR3 is TGCGCCAGCAGCTCGTTTGGGGAGGGCACAGATACGCAGTATTTT. Its translation: CASSSFGEGTDTQYF.